A selection of T cell receptor beta chains follows, all from one sample in a study of regulatory T cells in long-lasting Graves disease. Using its own MiXCR run on the multiplex PCR reads, TCRdb lists one record per CDR3 protein. The table shows 550,000 to 650,000 distinct CDR3 sequences, with about 16% occurring only once. This same sample was also part of a study on T cells in Graves' hyperthyroidism and ophthalmopathy.

The specimen was peripheral blood mononuclear cells (PBMCs), collected at new diagnosis, from a patient treated with antithyroid drugs. All receptors derive from a man aged 18 to 30 with Graves disease. Both conserved end residues are part of each CDR3. D genes are given only for firm matches.

J	D	V	CDR3
TRBJ2-3	TRBD2	TRBV2	CASSERGTSGGERYF
TRBJ1-4	TRBD1	TRBV18	CASSLAGGSEKLFF
TRBJ2-7	NA	TRBV29-1	CSVEASSRDEQYF
TRBJ1-5	NA	TRBV6-2/TRBV6-3	CASSDGYQPQHF
TRBJ1-1	NA	TRBV2	CASSESGSDTEAFF
TRBJ2-1	NA	TRBV19	CASSMDGMGNEQFF
TRBJ2-7	TRBD1	TRBV5-1	CASHPDPGQGIYEQYF
TRBJ1-1	NA	TRBV28	CASSLRSGTEAFF
TRBJ2-1	NA	TRBV7-3	CASSRSSGHYNEQFF
TRBJ1-4	NA	TRBV29-1	CSGMTTTNEKLFF
TRBJ2-7	TRBD1	TRBV7-2	CASSLEGQGAPYEQYF
TRBJ1-1	NA	TRBV7-9	CASSSGTVGAFF
TRBJ2-3	NA	TRBV7-9	CASSLGSYRADTQYF
TRBJ2-1	NA	TRBV2	CASSEDEGGSHNEQFF
TRBJ1-2	TRBD1	TRBV12-3/TRBV12-4	CASSRGQGAISYGYTF
TRBJ2-2	NA	TRBV28	CASAQVRGELFF
TRBJ1-1	NA	TRBV14	CASSQGWRTEAFF
TRBJ2-1	TRBD2	TRBV9	CASSVFAGGPNEQFF
TRBJ1-1	TRBD1	TRBV13	CASSFQGAYTNTEAFF
TRBJ2-2	NA	TRBV3-1	CASSPRPVLGELFF
TRBJ2-1	NA	TRBV28	CASSTTAGYSSSYNEQFF
TRBJ1-5	TRBD1	TRBV24-1	CATSGGTGGFDQPQHF
TRBJ1-2	TRBD1	TRBV28	CASSTPGQGRHGYTF
TRBJ2-1	NA	TRBV7-9	CASRLGVLPFNEQFF
TRBJ2-5	NA	TRBV16	CASSQLAGTEETQYF
TRBJ2-7	TRBD1	TRBV25-1	CASSYGQGEAYEQYF
TRBJ1-1	NA	TRBV27	CASSLGTEWNTEAFF
TRBJ2-7	NA	TRBV20-1	CSGLGLLNYEQYF
TRBJ2-3	NA	TRBV19	CASSIQGSTDTQYF
TRBJ2-1	NA	TRBV12-5	CASGLINGIEQFF
TRBJ2-1	NA	TRBV20-1	CSAISVTYNEQFF
TRBJ2-7	NA	TRBV28	CASSRRGDIYEQYF
TRBJ1-5	NA	TRBV12-5	CASGLVDNQPQHF
TRBJ1-3	NA	TRBV18	CASSPPQGPGNTIYF
TRBJ2-2	NA	TRBV24-1	CATSDSSNRGELFF
TRBJ2-7	NA	TRBV10-3	CAISRGAYEQYF
TRBJ2-1	TRBD1	TRBV7-9	CASSLDRTGGVNNEQFF
TRBJ1-4	NA	TRBV30	CAWSDWRVNNEKLFF
TRBJ2-7	NA	TRBV6-5	CASSYSSLLYEQYF
TRBJ1-2	NA	TRBV20-1	CSARDYNYGYTF
TRBJ2-7	NA	TRBV20-1	CSARIADGEQYF
TRBJ1-5	TRBD1	TRBV20-1	CSATDRGWTHSNQPQHF
TRBJ2-3	NA	TRBV29-1	CNVAISGVADTQYF
TRBJ1-2	NA	TRBV9	CASSVDQGAGDYYGYTF
TRBJ2-3	TRBD2	TRBV20-1	CSLAGGRLSEDTQYF
TRBJ2-1	NA	TRBV5-1	CASSQEQGGASRQFF
TRBJ2-5	TRBD2	TRBV20-1	CSARDPLAGQETQYF
TRBJ2-2	NA	TRBV2	CASSALGELFF